A selection of T cell receptor beta chains follows, all from one sample in a study of blood T cell repertoires in COVID-19. Libraries were prepared by immunoSEQ multiplex PCR; TCRdb keeps only in-frame clonotypes and omits some of them. The sample records 250,000 to 300,000 clones, 80% to 90% being singletons. The specimen was PBMCs or T cells enriched from blood (not recorded which). All receptors come from a woman between 45 and 60 years old who had recovered from COVID-19. The CDR3 runs from the conserved cysteine through the conserved F or W. D genes are given only for firm matches. Clone size appears in some rows only: once, few, many, or a class for an expanded clone.

v_call,clone_size,d_call,j_call,cdr3_nt,cdr3_aa
TRBV10-3,.,.,TRBJ1-2,TGTGCCATCAGTGAACAGGGAGATGACTATGGCTACACCTTC,CAISEQGDDYGYTF
TRBV11-3,few,TRBD2,TRBJ2-1,TGTGCCAGCAGCCCTAATCTAGCGGGAGGCTACAATGAGCAGTTCTTC,CASSPNLAGGYNEQFF
TRBV28,.,.,TRBJ1-6,TGTGCCAGCAGTTCGAGGGGGGGCTCCTATAATTCACCCCTCCACTTT,CASSSRGGSYNSPLHF
TRBV2,.,.,TRBJ1-4,TGTGCCAGCACCCCGCAAGTAGGAGCAACTAATGAAAAACTGTTTTTT,CASTPQVGATNEKLFF
TRBV10-2,.,TRBD1,TRBJ2-2,TGCGCCAGCACTAAGTCCGGGACAGGGGTTTCGTTCGGGGAGCTGTTTTTT,CASTKSGTGVSFGELFF
TRBV7-8,once,TRBD1,TRBJ1-4,TGTGCCAGCAGCCTAGGACAGGGGAGTGAAAAACTGTTTTTT,CASSLGQGSEKLFF
TRBV3-1/TRBV3-2,few,.,TRBJ1-5,TGTGCCAGCAGCCTGGGACTCATCAATCAGCCCCAGCATTTT,CASSLGLINQPQHF
TRBV24-1,.,.,TRBJ1-2,TGTGCCACTTCGGGGGGCTATGGCTACACCTTC,CATSGGYGYTF
TRBV27,.,.,TRBJ1-2,TGTGCCAGCAGTCCGAAAGGTTGGGCCTATGGCTACACCTTC,CASSPKGWAYGYTF
TRBV19,.,TRBD1,TRBJ2-7,TGTGCCAGTAGTGACAGGGTACCTCCCTACGAGCAGTACTTC,CASSDRVPPYEQYF
TRBV7-9,.,.,TRBJ1-4,TGTGCCAGCAGCCAACTGACAGTTGTAGGTAATGAAAAACTGTTTTTT,CASSQLTVVGNEKLFF
TRBV28,.,.,TRBJ2-7,TGTGCCAGCAGTTTAGCGGGGCCCGCTGTGGAGCAGTACTTC,CASSLAGPAVEQYF
TRBV27,.,TRBD1,TRBJ1-6,TGTGCCAGCAGGGACCTTGGGACAGTGGGGAATTCACCCCTCCACTTT,CASRDLGTVGNSPLHF
TRBV7-9,.,TRBD2,TRBJ2-1,TGTGCCAGCAGCCCAAGCGGGAGCTCCTACAATGAGCAGTTCTTC,CASSPSGSSYNEQFF
TRBV21-1,.,.,TRBJ2-2,TGTGCCAGCAGCAAAGGGAGCGTTGGGAGCCCCGGGGAGCTGTTTTTT,CASSKGSVGSPGELFF
TRBV5-8,.,.,TRBJ2-7,TGTGCCAGCAGCGTCGGACCGGCGGGGGAGCAGTACTTC,CASSVGPAGEQYF
TRBV11-2,.,.,TRBJ2-6,TGTGCCAGCAGCTTTGACAGGACCTACTCTGGGGCCAACGTCCTGACTTTC,CASSFDRTYSGANVLTF
TRBV6-5,.,.,TRBJ1-2,TGTGCCAGCAGGAACCCGGGGGGAGGGGATGGCTACACCTTC,CASRNPGGGDGYTF
TRBV19,.,.,TRBJ1-3,TGTGCCAGTAACATGGGGAGGTTGACTGGAAACACTATATATTTT,CASNMGRLTGNTIYF
TRBV19,.,TRBD1,TRBJ1-5,TGTGCCAGTACCACAGGAGGGGGCCGTAACAACAATCAGCCCCAGCATTTT,CASTTGGGRNNNQPQHF
TRBV6-5,.,.,TRBJ2-7,TGTGCCAGCAGTACGACAGCCTCCTACGAGCAGTACTTC,CASSTTASYEQYF
TRBV11-3,.,TRBD1,TRBJ2-3,TGTGCCAGCAGCGCCACAGGGGGCTCAGATACGCAGTATTTT,CASSATGGSDTQYF
TRBV7-2,.,TRBD1,TRBJ1-4,TGTGCCAGCAGCTTGCAGGGACAGGCTCTAGAAAAACTGTTTTTT,CASSLQGQALEKLFF
TRBV7-8,.,.,TRBJ2-5,TGTGCCAGCAGCTTATATCGGCTAGAAGAAACAGGCGGGACCCAGTACTTC,CASSLYRLEETGGTQYF
TRBV28,.,TRBD1,TRBJ1-1,TGTGCCAGCAGTCTTGGACAGGGAGCTATGAACACTGAAGCTTTCTTT,CASSLGQGAMNTEAFF
TRBV30,.,.,TRBJ1-2,TGTGCCTGGAGTGTAGGGAGGGTAAACTATGGCTACACCTTC,CAWSVGRVNYGYTF
TRBV10-3,.,.,TRBJ1-5,TGTGCCATCAGAGGGACACCGAATCAGCCCCAGCATTTT,CAIRGTPNQPQHF
TRBV18,.,.,TRBJ1-2,TGTGCCAGCTCACCATCGGCAACAGTCTATGGCTACACCTTC,CASSPSATVYGYTF
TRBV28,.,TRBD2,TRBJ2-7,TGTGCCAGCAGTTCCCCTTCGGGGGGGGGCTACGACGAGCAGTACTTC,CASSSPSGGGYDEQYF
TRBV29-1,.,TRBD2,TRBJ2-1,TGCAGCGTTGAGGAGGTTAGCGGGAGTTTCCTACCCGGGGGCAATGAGCAGTTCTTC,CSVEEVSGSFLPGGNEQFF
TRBV7-9,once,.,TRBJ1-5,TGTGCCAGCAGCCGTGGAGAGGGGGGGTCTCAGCCCCAGCATTTT,CASSRGEGGSQPQHF
TRBV5-8,.,.,TRBJ1-4,TGTGCCAGCAGCCTCGCCCAGGGTAATAATGAAAAACTGTTTTTT,CASSLAQGNNEKLFF
TRBV19,.,.,TRBJ1-5,TGTGCCAGTAAAGAAGCAGGGAATCAGCCCCAGCATTTT,CASKEAGNQPQHF